The 12 T cell receptor beta chains listed next were all sequenced from one sample in a study of spatial heterogeneity in lung cancer. TCRdb analysed the 5' RACE reads with MiXCR anew, one entry per CDR3 protein. Of more than 85,000 distinct CDR3 sequences in the sample, roughly 8.7% were seen once. Regarding time point: sample taken at primary tumor resection. Frozen PBMC, nontumor lung or tumor provided whole RNA, which was sequenced unsorted. The specimen was PBMCs, collected at surgery. These receptors originate from a male donor with early-stage non-small cell lung cancer.

This clonotype was counted at least ten times. The chain recombines TRBV6-5 with TRBJ2-3; tentative D call: TRBD2 (6 bases). There are 13 residues in the CDR3. Germline V gene sequence: CDR1 MNHEY, CDR2 SVGAGI. The germline V and J ends were trimmed by 6 bases and 6 bases, with 13 bases remaining between them. Here the CDR3 DNA reads TGTGCCAGCAGGGCAGCGGGTTCGGATACGCAGTATTTT. The encoded protein is CASRAAGSDTQYF.

The chain uses TRBV7-2 and TRBJ2-7; D is perhaps TRBD2 (5 bases). The V end lost 1 base, the J end lost 1 base, and 14 bases lay between the germline ends. CDR3 length: 16 amino acids. CDR1 and CDR2 (germline): SGHTA, FQGNSA. CDR3 nucleotides: TGTGCCAGCAGCTTAGTAGCTGTGGACTCTTCCTACGAGCAGTACTTC. Translated: CASSLVAVDSSYEQYF.

This clonotype was picked up a small number of times. V and J are TRBV7-8 and TRBJ2-4, with D perhaps assigned TRBD1 or TRBD2 (5 bases each). The CDR3 is 13 amino acids. Trimming took 5 bases from V and 7 from J, leaving 12 bases between them. From germline, CDR1 is SGHVS and CDR2 FQNEAQ. The CDR3 sequence: CASSIGTRNIQYF. The DNA of the CDR3 is TGTGCCAGCAGCATCGGGACGAGGAACATTCAGTACTTC. The complete variable domain, with remaining parts taken from reference TRBV7-8 and TRBJ2-4, reads GAGVSQSPRYKVAKRGQDVALRCDPISGHVSLFWYQQALGQGPEFLTYFQNEAQLDKSGLPSDRFFAERPEGSVSTLKIQRTQQEDSAVYLCASSIGTRNIQYFGAGTRLSVL.

This clonotype came up many times. This chain links TRBV29-1 with TRBJ1-2; D may be TRBD1 (5 bases). Germline lookup yields CDR1 SQVTM and CDR2 ANQGSEA. The CDR3 has 11 residues. V dropped 3 bases and J dropped 8 bases, with 10 bases sitting between them. Written as DNA, the CDR3 is TGCAGCGTTGATTGGGGGTACGGCTACACCTTC. It encodes CSVDWGYGYTF.

The table lists this clonotype with many counts. The chain recombines TRBV20-1 with TRBJ2-4; D could derive from TRBD1 or TRBD2 (6 bases each). CDR1 is DFQATT and CDR2 is SNEGSKA in the germline V gene (reference sequence). The CDR3 covers 14 residues. Trimming removed 2 bases at V and 9 bases at J, with 17 bases between. CDR3 sequence reads: CSARRGQASIIQYF. In nucleotides, the CDR3 is TGCAGTGCTAGACGGGGGCAGGCATCTATCATTCAGTACTTC.

This clonotype is medium-sized in the sample. As DNA, the CDR3 is TGTGCCAGCAGCAACACGGGCGGGGGTTATCAGCCCCAGCATTTT. It translates to CASSNTGGGYQPQHF. The genes are TRBV7-8 and TRBJ1-5; TRBD1 is a possible D gene (5 bases). Germline values: CDR1 SGHVS, CDR2 FQNEAQ. V shed 5 bases and J shed 5 bases, with 16 bases lying between them. The CDR3 consists of 15 residues.

This clonotype was picked up many times. This CDR3 is CSARDTHYEQYF. CDR3 DNA sequence: TGCAGTGCTCGGGACACCCACTACGAGCAGTACTTC. J is TRBJ2-7 and V is TRBV20-1; perhaps TRBD1 as D (6 bases). CDR3 size: 12 residues. Germline lookup yields CDR1 DFQATT and CDR2 SNEGSKA (reference sequence). Trimming took 5 bases from V and 3 from J, leaving 11 bases between them.

This clonotype is termed medium-sized. The genes are TRBV25-1 and TRBJ2-3, with 7 bases that match TRBD2. Trimming cost V 5 bases and J 1 base; bases outside gene matches: 3. Germline V gene data show CDR1 as MGHDK and CDR2 as SYGVNS. This CDR3 region has 14 residues. The CDR3 reads CASSPAGGTDTQYF. CDR3 nucleotides: TGTGCCAGCAGTCCGGCGGGAGGCACAGATACGCAGTATTTT.

The chain uses TRBV5-6 and TRBJ1-1; D unclear. Trimming took off 3 bases at V and 4 bases at J, with 13 bases between the two ends. The CDR3 loop spans 14 amino acids. CDR1 is SGHDT and CDR2 is YYEEEE in the germline V gene. This chain's CDR3 is CASSSYSRSTEAFF. The CDR3 nucleotides are TGTGCCAGCAGCTCTTACAGCCGCAGCACTGAAGCTTTCTTT. The full variable domain, completed using reference TRBV5-6 and TRBJ1-1, is DAGVTQSPTHLIKTRGQQVTLRCSPKSGHDTVSWYQQALGQGPQFIFQYYEEEERQRGNFPDRFSGHQFPNYSSELNVNALLLGDSALYLCASSSYSRSTEAFFGQGTRLTVV.

This clonotype appeared a single time. One junction end does not reproduce the germline sequence, and a read error may be involved. V usage is TRBV7-2 and J usage is TRBJ2-3; 10 bases agree with TRBD2. Per the germline V gene, CDR1 is SGHTA and CDR2 is FQGNSA. The CDR3 is 16 amino acids. CDR3 nucleotide sequence: TGTGCCAGCAGTTTAGCCGGACTAGCGGCTGGAGATACGCAGTATTTT. This gives the protein CASSLAGLAAGDTQYF.

The CDR3 bases are TGCGCCAGCAGCTTGGAAGGGCCACCTATGGACATTCAGTACTTC. Protein: CASSLEGPPMDIQYF. The chain couples TRBV5-1 to TRBJ2-4; D is uncertain. Per the germline V gene, CDR1 is SGHRS and CDR2 is YFSETQ. CDR3 length: 15 amino acids. Trimming took 0 bases from V and 8 from J, leaving 15 bases between them.

This clonotype was counted between two and nine times. The rearrangement uses TRBV27 and TRBJ1-4; no firm D call. Germline CDR1 and CDR2: MNHEY and SMNVEV (reference sequence). V lost 5 bases, J lost 2 bases, and 15 bases lay in between. The CDR3 has 16 residues. Here the CDR3 reads CASSVSRARTNEKLFF. CDR3 nucleotides: TGTGCCAGCAGTGTCTCTAGGGCGAGGACTAATGAAAAACTGTTTTTT.